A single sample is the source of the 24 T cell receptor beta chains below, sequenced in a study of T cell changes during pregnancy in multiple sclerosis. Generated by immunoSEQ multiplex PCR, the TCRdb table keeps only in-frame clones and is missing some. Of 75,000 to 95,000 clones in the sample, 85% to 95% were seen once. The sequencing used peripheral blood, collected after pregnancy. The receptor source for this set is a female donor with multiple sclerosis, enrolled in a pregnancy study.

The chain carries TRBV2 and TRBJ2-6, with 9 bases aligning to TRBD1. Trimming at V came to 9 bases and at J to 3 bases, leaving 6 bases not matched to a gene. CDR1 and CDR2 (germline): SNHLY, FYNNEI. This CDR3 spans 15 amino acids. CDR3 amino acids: CARGDREDGANVLTF. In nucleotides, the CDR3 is TGTGCCAGAGGGGACAGGGAAGATGGGGCCAACGTCCTGACTTTC.

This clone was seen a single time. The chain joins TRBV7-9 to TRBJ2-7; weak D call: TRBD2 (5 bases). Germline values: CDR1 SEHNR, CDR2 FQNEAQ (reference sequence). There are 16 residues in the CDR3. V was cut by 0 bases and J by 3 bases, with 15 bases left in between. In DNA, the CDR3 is TGTGCCAGCAGCTTAGCCGGGTCGGGGATGGGCTACGAGCAGTACTTC. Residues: CASSLAGSGMGYEQYF.

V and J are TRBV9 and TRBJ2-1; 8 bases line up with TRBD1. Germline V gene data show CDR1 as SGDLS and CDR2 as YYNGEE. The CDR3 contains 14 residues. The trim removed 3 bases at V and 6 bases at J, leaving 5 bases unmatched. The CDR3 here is CASSALTGGNEQFF. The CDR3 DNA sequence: TGTGCCAGCAGCGCCCTTACAGGGGGCAATGAGCAGTTCTTC.

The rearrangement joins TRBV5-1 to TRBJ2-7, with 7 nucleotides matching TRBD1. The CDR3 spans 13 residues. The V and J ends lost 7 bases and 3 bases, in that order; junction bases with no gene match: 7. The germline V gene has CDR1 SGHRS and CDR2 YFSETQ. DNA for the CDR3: TGCGCCAGCCGCCTACAGGGGAGCTACGAGCAGTACTTC. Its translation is CASRLQGSYEQYF. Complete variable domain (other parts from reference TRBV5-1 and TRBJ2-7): KAGVTQTPRYLIKTRGQQVTLSCSPISGHRSVSWYQQTPGQGLQFLFEYFSETQRNKGNFPGRFSGRQFSNSRSEMNVSTLELGDSALYLCASRLQGSYEQYFGPGTRLTVT.

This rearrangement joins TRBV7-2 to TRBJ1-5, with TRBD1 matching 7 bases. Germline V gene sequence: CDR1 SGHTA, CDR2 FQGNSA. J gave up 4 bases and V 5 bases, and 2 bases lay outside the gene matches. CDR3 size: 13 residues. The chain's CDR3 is CASSRDRNQPQHF. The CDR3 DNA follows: TGTGCCAGCAGCCGGGACAGAAATCAGCCCCAGCATTTT.

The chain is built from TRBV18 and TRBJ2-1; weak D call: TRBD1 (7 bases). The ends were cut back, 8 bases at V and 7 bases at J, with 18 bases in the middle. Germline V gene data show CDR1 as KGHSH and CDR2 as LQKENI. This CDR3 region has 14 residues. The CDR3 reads CASQGDSNRNEQFF. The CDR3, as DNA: TGTGCCAGCCAGGGGGACTCCAACCGGAATGAGCAGTTCTTC.

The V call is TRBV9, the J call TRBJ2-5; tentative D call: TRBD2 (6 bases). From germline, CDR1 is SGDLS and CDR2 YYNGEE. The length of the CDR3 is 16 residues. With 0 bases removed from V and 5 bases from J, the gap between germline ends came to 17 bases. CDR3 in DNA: TGTGCCAGCAGCGTAGTGGGGGGACGGCATCTGGAGACCCAGTACTTC. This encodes CASSVVGGRHLETQYF.

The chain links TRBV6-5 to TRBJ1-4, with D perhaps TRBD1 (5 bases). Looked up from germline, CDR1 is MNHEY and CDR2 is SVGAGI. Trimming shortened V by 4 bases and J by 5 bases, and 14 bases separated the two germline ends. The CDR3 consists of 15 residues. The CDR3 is CASSSLTDKNEKLFF. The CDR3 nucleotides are TGTGCCAGCAGTTCCCTGACGGACAAGAATGAAAAACTGTTTTTT.

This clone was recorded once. The CDR3, as DNA: TGTGCCAGCAGAGTCCATACCAGGGGTGACTATGGCTACACCTTC. Translated, it gives CASRVHTRGDYGYTF. The genes are TRBV9 and TRBJ1-2; possible D gene TRBD1, 6 bases. Trimming took off 5 bases at V and 3 bases at J, with 17 bases between the two ends. The CDR3 has 15 amino acids. Germline V gene data show CDR1 as SGDLS and CDR2 as YYNGEE. Full variable domain (missing parts from reference TRBV9 and TRBJ1-2): DSGVTQTPKHLITATGQRVTLRCSPRSGDLSVYWYQQSLDQGLQFLIQYYNGEERAKGNILERFSAQQFPDLHSELNLSSLELGDSALYFCASRVHTRGDYGYTFGSGTRLTVV.

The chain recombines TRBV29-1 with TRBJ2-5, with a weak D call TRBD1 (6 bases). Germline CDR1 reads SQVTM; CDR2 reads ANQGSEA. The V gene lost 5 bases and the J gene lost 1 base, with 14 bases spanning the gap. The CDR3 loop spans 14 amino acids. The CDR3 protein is CSVPWTEGQETQYF. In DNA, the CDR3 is TGCAGCGTTCCCTGGACAGAAGGCCAAGAGACCCAGTACTTC.

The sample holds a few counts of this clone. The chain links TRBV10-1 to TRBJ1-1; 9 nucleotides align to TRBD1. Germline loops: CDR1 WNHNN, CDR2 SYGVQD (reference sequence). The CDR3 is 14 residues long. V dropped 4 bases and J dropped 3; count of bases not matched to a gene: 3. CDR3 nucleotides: TGCGCCAGCAGTGCGGGACAGGGCGACACTGAAGCTTTCTTT. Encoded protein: CASSAGQGDTEAFF.

CDR3 sequence (DNA): TGTGCCAGCAGGTTCACAGGTTACGGTTCACCCCTCCACTTT. It yields the protein CASRFTGYGSPLHF. The V gene is TRBV27, the J gene TRBJ1-6; tentative D call: TRBD1 (5 bases). The CDR3 is made up of 14 amino acids. In germline, CDR1 is MNHEY, CDR2 SMNVEV (reference sequence). Trimming took off 6 bases at V and 9 bases at J, with 15 bases between the two ends.

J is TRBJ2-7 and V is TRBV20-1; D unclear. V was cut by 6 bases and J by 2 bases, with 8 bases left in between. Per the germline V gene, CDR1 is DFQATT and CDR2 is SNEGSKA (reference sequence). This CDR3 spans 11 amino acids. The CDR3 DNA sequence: TGCAGTGCAACCGAGACCTACGAGCAGTACTTC. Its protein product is CSATETYEQYF.

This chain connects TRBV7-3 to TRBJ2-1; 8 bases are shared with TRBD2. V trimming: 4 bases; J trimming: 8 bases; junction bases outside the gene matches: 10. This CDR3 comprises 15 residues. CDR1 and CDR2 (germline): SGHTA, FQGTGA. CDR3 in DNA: TGTGCCAGCAGCTCTAGCGGGCCTTTTGGGTATGAGCAGTTCTTC. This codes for CASSSSGPFGYEQFF.

CDR3 coding DNA: TGTGCCAGCAGTTACCGGACTAGCAACGAGCAGTTCTTC. It codes for CASSYRTSNEQFF. The V gene is TRBV6-5, the J gene TRBJ2-1, with 8 bases that match TRBD2. Germline CDR1 and CDR2: MNHEY and SVGAGI. V gave up 2 bases and J gave up 10 bases; unmatched junction bases: 4. CDR3 length: 13 amino acids.

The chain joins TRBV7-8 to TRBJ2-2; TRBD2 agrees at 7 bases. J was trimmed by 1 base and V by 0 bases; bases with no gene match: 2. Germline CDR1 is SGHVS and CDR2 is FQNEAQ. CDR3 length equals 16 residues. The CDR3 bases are TGTGCCAGCAGCTTAGCGGGACTACAGAACACCGGGGAGCTGTTTTTT. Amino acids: CASSLAGLQNTGELFF.

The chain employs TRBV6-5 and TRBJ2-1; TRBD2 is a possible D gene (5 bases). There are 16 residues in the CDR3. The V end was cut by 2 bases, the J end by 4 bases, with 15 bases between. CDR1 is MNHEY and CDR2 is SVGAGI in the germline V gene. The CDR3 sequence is CASSYTGITFYNEQFF. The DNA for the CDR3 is TGTGCCAGCAGTTACACGGGGATAACCTTTTACAATGAGCAGTTCTTC.

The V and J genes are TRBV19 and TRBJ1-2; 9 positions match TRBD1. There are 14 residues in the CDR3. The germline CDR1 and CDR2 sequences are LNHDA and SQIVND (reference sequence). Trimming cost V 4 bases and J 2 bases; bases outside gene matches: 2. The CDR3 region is CASSTDRGNYGYTF. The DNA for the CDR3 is TGTGCCAGTAGTACTGACAGGGGGAACTATGGCTACACCTTC.

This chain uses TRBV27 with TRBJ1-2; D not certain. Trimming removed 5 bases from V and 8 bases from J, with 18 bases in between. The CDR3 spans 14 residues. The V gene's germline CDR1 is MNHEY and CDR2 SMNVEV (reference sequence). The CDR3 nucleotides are TGTGCCAGCAGTCAGCGAGGCCCCTTTCGGGGCTACACCTTC. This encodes CASSQRGPFRGYTF.

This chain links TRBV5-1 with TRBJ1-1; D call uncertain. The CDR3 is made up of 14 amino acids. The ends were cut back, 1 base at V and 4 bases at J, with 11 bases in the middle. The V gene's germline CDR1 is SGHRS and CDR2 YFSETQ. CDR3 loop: CASSLWERGTEAFF. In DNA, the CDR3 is TGCGCCAGCAGCTTGTGGGAACGGGGCACTGAAGCTTTCTTT.

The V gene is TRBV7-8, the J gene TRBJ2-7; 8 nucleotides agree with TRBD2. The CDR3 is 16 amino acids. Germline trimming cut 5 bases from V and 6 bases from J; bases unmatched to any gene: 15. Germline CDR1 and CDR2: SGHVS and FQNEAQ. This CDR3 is CASSPGGLAKTSEQYF. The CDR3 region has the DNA TGTGCCAGCAGCCCCGGTGGACTAGCTAAGACTTCCGAGCAGTACTTC.

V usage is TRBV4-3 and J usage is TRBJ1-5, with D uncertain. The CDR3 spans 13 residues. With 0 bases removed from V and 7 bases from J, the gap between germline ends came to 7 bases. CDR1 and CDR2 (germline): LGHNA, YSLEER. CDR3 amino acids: CASSQDRWQPQHF. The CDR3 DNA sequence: TGCGCCAGCAGCCAAGATCGGTGGCAGCCCCAGCATTTT.

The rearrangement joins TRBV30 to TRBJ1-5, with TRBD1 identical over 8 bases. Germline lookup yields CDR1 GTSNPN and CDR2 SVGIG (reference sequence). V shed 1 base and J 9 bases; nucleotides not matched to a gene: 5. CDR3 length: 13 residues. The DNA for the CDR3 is TGTGCCTGGAGTGACTCAGGGGGCCGGCCCCAGCATTTT. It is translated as CAWSDSGGRPQHF.

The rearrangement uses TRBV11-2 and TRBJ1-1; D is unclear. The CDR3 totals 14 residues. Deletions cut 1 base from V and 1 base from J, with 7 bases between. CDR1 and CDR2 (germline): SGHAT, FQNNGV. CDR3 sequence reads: CASSLGRPNTEAFF. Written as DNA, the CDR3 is TGTGCCAGCAGCTTAGGGAGGCCGAACACTGAAGCTTTCTTT.